The rows below give T cell receptor beta chains drawn from one sample of a study of cytomegalovirus exposure and HLA in healthy donors. Assay used: immunoSEQ multiplex PCR; TCRdb lists only in-frame clones, some missing. The sample consists of 120,000 to 150,000 clones, 73% of them appearing once. The sample comprised PBMCs. These receptors all stem from a woman younger than 35 in good health and CMV-seronegative. Each CDR3 is given with its conserved first and last residue. A D gene is named only where the DNA matches it firmly. Size is omitted from some rows. Given values are once, few, many or a class for expanded clones.

D gene: .
J gene: TRBJ2-3
clone size: .
V gene: TRBV21-1
CDR3 protein: CATPTLGTGVSRTDTQYF
CDR3 DNA: TGTGCCACCCCAACTCTGGGGACGGGAGTGAGTCGCACAGATACGCAGTATTTT

D gene: TRBD1
J gene: TRBJ2-1
clone size: .
V gene: TRBV5-4
CDR3 protein: CASSRPGQGRDNEQFF
CDR3 DNA: TGTGCCAGCAGCCGACCGGGACAGGGGCGCGACAATGAGCAGTTCTTC

D gene: .
J gene: TRBJ2-2
clone size: .
V gene: TRBV7-2
CDR3 protein: CASSFHRTGELFF
CDR3 DNA: TGTGCCAGCAGCTTCCACAGGACCGGGGAGCTGTTTTTT

D gene: TRBD2
J gene: TRBJ2-1
clone size: .
V gene: TRBV6-5
CDR3 protein: CASSYSNSGGARQFF
CDR3 DNA: TGTGCCAGCAGTTACTCTAATAGCGGGGGTGCTCGGCAGTTCTTC

D gene: TRBD1
J gene: TRBJ1-6
clone size: .
V gene: TRBV7-2
CDR3 protein: CASSPGQGNSPLHF
CDR3 DNA: TGTGCCAGCAGCCCGGGACAGGGCAATTCACCCCTCCACTTT

D gene: .
J gene: TRBJ2-5
clone size: once
V gene: TRBV9
CDR3 protein: CASSVRDKIEAQYF
CDR3 DNA: TGTGCCAGCAGCGTACGGGACAAAATCGAGGCCCAGTACTTC

D gene: TRBD1
J gene: TRBJ2-2
clone size: .
V gene: TRBV5-6
CDR3 protein: CASSYRGSGELFF
CDR3 DNA: TGTGCCAGCAGCTACAGGGGGAGCGGGGAGCTGTTTTTT

D gene: TRBD1
J gene: TRBJ2-5
clone size: .
V gene: TRBV5-8
CDR3 protein: CASQQGARETQYF
CDR3 DNA: TGTGCCAGCCAACAGGGGGCAAGGGAGACCCAGTACTTC

D gene: .
J gene: TRBJ2-2
clone size: .
V gene: TRBV7-9
CDR3 protein: CASSVVEVTGELFF
CDR3 DNA: TGTGCCAGCAGCGTTGTGGAGGTAACCGGGGAGCTGTTTTTT

D gene: .
J gene: TRBJ1-6
clone size: .
V gene: TRBV6-5
CDR3 protein: CASNVGVPTSPLHF
CDR3 DNA: TGTGCCAGCAACGTAGGGGTGCCTACTTCACCCCTCCACTTT

D gene: .
J gene: TRBJ2-5
clone size: .
V gene: TRBV7-9
CDR3 protein: CASSFRFQETQYF
CDR3 DNA: TGTGCCAGCAGCTTTCGTTTCCAAGAGACCCAGTACTTC

D gene: .
J gene: TRBJ2-4
clone size: .
V gene: TRBV9
CDR3 protein: CASSVEAAPRNIQYF
CDR3 DNA: TGTGCCAGCAGCGTAGAGGCGGCCCCTAGGAACATTCAGTACTTC

D gene: TRBD1
J gene: TRBJ1-1
clone size: .
V gene: TRBV10-3
CDR3 protein: CAISGQVATEAFF
CDR3 DNA: TGTGCCATCAGCGGACAGGTAGCGACTGAAGCTTTCTTT

D gene: TRBD2
J gene: TRBJ2-5
clone size: .
V gene: TRBV7-7
CDR3 protein: CASSLAGSGQQETQYF
CDR3 DNA: TGTGCTAGCAGCTTAGCGGGGAGCGGGCAGCAAGAGACCCAGTACTTC

D gene: TRBD1
J gene: TRBJ2-4
clone size: .
V gene: TRBV29-1
CDR3 protein: CSVRDRAGKNSQYF
CDR3 DNA: TGCAGCGTTCGGGACAGGGCGGGCAAAAACAGTCAGTACTTC

D gene: .
J gene: TRBJ1-1
clone size: .
V gene: TRBV4-1
CDR3 protein: CASRGADSTEAFF
CDR3 DNA: TGCGCCAGCAGGGGGGCAGACTCCACTGAAGCTTTCTTT

D gene: .
J gene: TRBJ1-1
clone size: .
V gene: TRBV7-8
CDR3 protein: CASSSTENTEAFF
CDR3 DNA: TGTGCCAGCAGCTCTACAGAGAACACTGAAGCTTTCTTT

D gene: .
J gene: TRBJ1-2
clone size: .
V gene: TRBV10-2
CDR3 protein: CASSEPLAEVNYGYTF
CDR3 DNA: TGCGCCAGCAGTGAGCCCTTAGCTGAAGTTAACTATGGCTACACCTTC

D gene: TRBD1
J gene: TRBJ1-1
clone size: few
V gene: TRBV6-5
CDR3 protein: CASSYSRTGEAFF
CDR3 DNA: TGTGCCAGCAGTTACTCACGGACAGGGGAAGCTTTCTTT

D gene: .
J gene: TRBJ2-5
clone size: .
V gene: TRBV19
CDR3 protein: CASSMRETQYF
CDR3 DNA: TGTGCCAGTAGTATGAGGGAGACCCAGTACTTC

D gene: .
J gene: TRBJ2-1
clone size: .
V gene: TRBV11-3
CDR3 protein: CASSTNLQGSYNEQFF
CDR3 DNA: TGTGCCAGCAGCACCAATTTACAGGGATCCTACAATGAGCAGTTCTTC

D gene: TRBD1
J gene: TRBJ2-1
clone size: .
V gene: TRBV4-2
CDR3 protein: CASSQSGTGDYNEQFF
CDR3 DNA: TGTGCCAGCAGCCAATCCGGGACAGGGGACTACAATGAGCAGTTCTTC

D gene: .
J gene: TRBJ1-1
clone size: few
V gene: TRBV19
CDR3 protein: CASRRTENTEAFF
CDR3 DNA: TGTGCCAGTAGAAGGACAGAGAACACTGAAGCTTTCTTT

D gene: .
J gene: TRBJ1-4
clone size: .
V gene: TRBV30
CDR3 protein: CAWSPGVNEKLFF
CDR3 DNA: TGTGCCTGGAGTCCGGGGGTTAATGAAAAACTGTTTTTT

D gene: TRBD1
J gene: TRBJ1-1
clone size: once
V gene: TRBV7-2
CDR3 protein: CASSLWTGGRNTEAFF
CDR3 DNA: TGTGCCAGCAGCTTATGGACAGGGGGCAGGAACACTGAAGCTTTCTTT

D gene: .
J gene: TRBJ2-1
clone size: .
V gene: TRBV18
CDR3 protein: CASSPPWPNNEQFF
CDR3 DNA: TGTGCCAGCTCACCACCGTGGCCAAACAATGAGCAGTTCTTC

D gene: TRBD1
J gene: TRBJ2-3
clone size: few
V gene: TRBV2
CDR3 protein: CASSRQGEGTDTQYF
CDR3 DNA: TGTGCCAGCAGTCGACAGGGCGAGGGCACAGATACGCAGTATTTT

D gene: TRBD1
J gene: TRBJ2-3
clone size: .
V gene: TRBV19
CDR3 protein: CASSSGGSTDTQYF
CDR3 DNA: TGTGCCAGTAGTTCAGGGGGTAGTACAGATACGCAGTATTTT

D gene: TRBD1
J gene: TRBJ1-3
clone size: .
V gene: TRBV10-3
CDR3 protein: CAISSGTVSGNTIYF
CDR3 DNA: TGTGCCATCTCATCCGGGACAGTCTCTGGAAACACCATATATTTT